A single T cell receptor (beta chain) is shown here with its context. Its antigen is not identified. The data stem from a study of cytomegalovirus exposure and HLA in healthy donors. General study findings and limits: HLA alleles showed associations with 15,000 to 20,000 TCR beta sequences in a later analysis, at a 0.05 false discovery rate.

The V end lost 4 bases, the J end lost 2 bases, and 12 bases lay between the germline ends. Germline V gives CDR1 MNHEY, CDR2 SVGAGI. This CDR3 has 15 residues. Amplification used 60 Vbeta primers and 13 Jbeta primers. Using immunoSEQ multiplex PCR, the repertoire was profiled, and TCRdb retains in-frame clones only, with some absent. The table lists around 170,000 clones, more than 75% of them singletons. Unrecorded immune exposures were likely, despite nominal health at sampling. The rearrangement uses TRBV6-5 and TRBJ1-5, with D possibly matching TRBD1 (6 bases). Sequencing was carried out using PBMCs. The source of this sequence is a woman in her 30s in good health and CMV-seropositive. The CDR3 DNA is TGTGCCAGCAGTTCCCAGGGGCGCGGCAATCAGCCCCAGCATTTT. Translation: CASSSQGRGNQPQHF.